The 19 T cell receptor beta chains given below trace back to one sample, sequenced in a study of blood T cell repertoires in COVID-19. TCRdb keeps only in-frame clones here, not all; method: immunoSEQ multiplex PCR. The sample includes roughly 99,000 clones, approximately 90% seen only once; the top ten take more than 0.9%. Sequencing was done on a sample of peripheral blood. These receptor sequences come from a woman aged 30 to 39 with acute or convalescent COVID-19.

This clone has just a few counts. The V gene is TRBV18, the J gene TRBJ2-7, with 11 bases fitting TRBD2. This CDR3 has 16 residues. Germline CDR1 reads KGHSH; CDR2 reads LQKENI. V lost 6 bases and J lost 7; bases outside the gene matches: 14. CDR3 bases: TGTGCCAGCTCTCTTAGCGGGGGGGCTACGAGTACAGAGCAGTACTTC. It specifies CASSLSGGATSTEQYF.

This chain uses TRBV6-5 with TRBJ1-2; D is perhaps TRBD1 (5 bases). In germline, CDR1 is MNHEY, CDR2 SVGAGI. The CDR3 sequence is 12 residues long. The V end was cut by 11 bases, the J end by 6 bases, with 16 bases between. The CDR3 spells CASMGGVNGYTF. CDR3 DNA: TGTGCCTCTATGGGGGGGGTAAATGGCTACACCTTC.

This clone was seen just once. The rearrangement joins TRBV10-1 to TRBJ1-5; TRBD1 agrees at 7 bases. The germline CDR1 and CDR2 sequences are WNHNN and SYGVQD (reference sequence). Trimming removed 6 bases from V and 9 bases from J; junction bases left unmatched: 11. The length of the CDR3 is 14 residues. The CDR3 sequence is CASSPDRLQWPQHF. The CDR3, as DNA: TGCGCCAGCAGCCCGGACAGGCTTCAATGGCCCCAGCATTTT.

This clone was counted a single time. This chain uses TRBV5-4 with TRBJ2-7, with TRBD1 as a possible D gene (5 bases). The CDR3 runs to 13 residues. Germline V gene data show CDR1 as SGHNT and CDR2 as YYREEE (reference sequence). Trimming left V 0 bases short and J 1 base short, with 5 bases between. The CDR3 here is CASSLDRSYEQYF. The DNA for the CDR3 is TGTGCCAGCAGCTTGGACAGGTCCTACGAGCAGTACTTC. Full variable domain (rest looked up from reference TRBV5-4 and TRBJ2-7): ETGVTQSPTHLIKTRGQQVTLRCSSQSGHNTVSWYQQALGQGPQFIFQYYREEENGRGNFPPRFSGLQFPNYSSELNVNALELDDSALYLCASSLDRSYEQYFGPGTRLTVT.

In DNA, the CDR3 is TGCGCCAGCAGCCCGCAACGTGGAGTTGAAGCTTTCTTT. It encodes CASSPQRGVEAFF. The V and J genes are TRBV4-1 and TRBJ1-1; the D is unclear. The V gene lost 4 bases and the J gene lost 7 bases, with 13 bases spanning the gap. CDR3 length equals 13 residues. Looked up from germline, CDR1 is MGHRA and CDR2 is YSYEKL.

The chain joins TRBV10-2 to TRBJ1-2; 7 bases map to TRBD1. This CDR3 has 13 amino acids. Germline trimming cut 3 bases from V and 2 bases from J; bases unmatched to any gene: 0. Germline V CDR1 and CDR2: WSHSY, SAAADI. CDR3 sequence: CASSDRGNYGYTF. CDR3 sequence (DNA): TGCGCCAGCAGTGACAGGGGGAACTATGGCTACACCTTC.

This rearrangement joins TRBV23-1 to TRBJ1-5, with 11 bases aligning to TRBD1. TRBV23-1 is given ORF status, its function remaining uncertain. CDR3 length equals 16 residues. V lost 6 bases, J lost 6 bases, and 10 bases stayed unmatched. The CDR3 loop is CASRDHGQGALQPQHF. The CDR3 region has the DNA TGCGCCAGCAGGGACCATGGACAGGGGGCTCTTCAGCCCCAGCATTTT.

The gene calls are TRBV5-6 and TRBJ1-4; no clear D gene. Germline values: CDR1 SGHDT, CDR2 YYEEEE. The V end was cut by 6 bases, the J end by 8 bases, with 20 bases between. This CDR3 has 15 residues. CDR3 residues: CASNRQPTQSEKLFF. The CDR3 DNA follows: TGTGCCAGCAACCGACAACCTACCCAGTCCGAAAAACTGTTTTTT. The entire variable domain, with the rest obtained from reference TRBV5-6 and TRBJ1-4, is as follows: DAGVTQSPTHLIKTRGQQVTLRCSPKSGHDTVSWYQQALGQGPQFIFQYYEEEERQRGNFPDRFSGHQFPNYSSELNVNALLLGDSALYLCASNRQPTQSEKLFFGSGTQLSVL.

This clone showed up just once. The V gene is TRBV4-3, the J gene TRBJ2-1; perhaps TRBD1 as D (5 bases). Germline assignment: CDR1 LGHNA and CDR2 YSLEER. Trimming stripped 1 base from V and 0 bases from J, with 10 bases between. The CDR3 covers 16 residues. The chain's CDR3 is CASSQGGGYSYNEQFF. In DNA form, the CDR3 reads TGCGCCAGCAGCCAAGGGGGCGGCTACTCCTACAATGAGCAGTTCTTC.

The chain is built from TRBV5-4 and TRBJ1-5; 8 bases align to TRBD1. V was pared by 4 bases and J by 6 bases, with 6 bases of the junction left unmatched. The CDR3 consists of 14 residues. Germline V CDR1 and CDR2: SGHNT, YYREEE (reference sequence). The CDR3 here is CASSVQGASQPQHF. CDR3 DNA: TGTGCCAGCAGCGTGCAGGGGGCGAGTCAGCCCCAGCATTTT.

A single count supports this clone. The sample has other DNA sequences that encode this CDR3 too. The chain combines TRBV2 with TRBJ2-5, with D unclear. Germline loops: CDR1 SNHLY, CDR2 FYNNEI. The CDR3 covers 12 residues. Deletions cut 0 bases from V and 5 bases from J, with 4 bases between. CDR3 residues: CASSEARETQYF. The CDR3 DNA reads TGTGCCAGCAGTGAAGCGCGGGAGACCCAGTACTTC.

V is TRBV6-5 and J is TRBJ1-4, with 10 bases identical to TRBD1. With 6 bases clipped from V and 5 bases from J, the junction kept 0 bases outside the gene matches. CDR3 length: 13 residues. The germline CDR1 and CDR2 sequences are MNHEY and SVGAGI. As DNA, the CDR3 is TGTGCCAGCAGGGGACAGGGGAATGAAAAACTGTTTTTT. This sequence encodes CASRGQGNEKLFF.

This chain uses TRBV7-9 with TRBJ2-5; 9 bases agree with TRBD1. V shed 1 base, J shed 2 bases, and the junction held 2 bases outside the gene matches. The CDR3 sequence is 15 residues long. The germline gives CDR1 SEHNR, CDR2 FQNEAQ (reference sequence). The CDR3 region is CASSLGGTGQETQYF. Written as DNA, the CDR3 is TGTGCCAGCAGCTTAGGTGGGACAGGGCAAGAGACCCAGTACTTC. Combining the CDR3 with reference TRBV7-9 and TRBJ2-5 gives the whole variable domain DTGVSQNPRHKITKRGQNVTFRCDPISEHNRLYWYRQTLGQGPEFLTYFQNEAQLEKSRLLSDRFSAERPKGSFSTLEIQRTEQGDSAMYLCASSLGGTGQETQYFGPGTRLLVL.

The gene calls are TRBV19 and TRBJ2-7, with D possibly TRBD1 on 6 matching bases. V was cut by 8 bases and J by 2 bases, with 13 bases left in between. The CDR3 extends over 13 amino acids. Germline V CDR1 and CDR2: LNHDA, SQIVND (reference sequence). The CDR3 nucleotides read TGTGCCAGTGGGACACGGAGGACCTACGAGCAGTACTTC. Protein product: CASGTRRTYEQYF.

The V call is TRBV7-3, the J call TRBJ2-5, with TRBD2 matching over 8 bases. In germline, CDR1 is SGHTA, CDR2 FQGTGA. The CDR3 is 17 residues long. The junction had 11 bases not matched to a gene; V was cut back by 5 bases and J by 0 bases. Here the CDR3 DNA reads TGTGCCAGCAGCCTTGGTCTTTTAGCGGGGAACCAAGAGACCCAGTACTTC. This translates into CASSLGLLAGNQETQYF.

CDR3 in amino acids: CASSGLAGVSTGELFF. The CDR3 DNA reads TGCGCCAGCAGCGGACTAGCGGGAGTGAGCACCGGGGAGCTGTTTTTT. This chain joins TRBV5-1 and TRBJ2-2; 13 bases match TRBD2. Germline lookup yields CDR1 SGHRS and CDR2 YFSETQ. The length of the CDR3 is 16 residues. V shed 4 bases and J 4 bases; nucleotides not matched to a gene: 4.

V usage is TRBV28 and J usage is TRBJ2-3; 11 nucleotides match TRBD2. V lost 6 bases to trimming and J lost 8 bases; unmatched junction nucleotides: 10. Germline lookup yields CDR1 MDHEN and CDR2 SYDVKM. This CDR3 has 15 residues. The CDR3 reads CASRGSGRAQVTQYF. CDR3 coding DNA: TGTGCCAGCAGGGGTAGCGGGAGGGCCCAGGTTACGCAGTATTTT.

The chain couples TRBV5-5 to TRBJ2-1; 10 bases agree with TRBD2. Losses at the gene ends were 0 bases for V and 5 bases for J; bases not matched to a gene: 2. Germline values: CDR1 SGHKS, CDR2 YYEKEE (reference sequence). The length of the CDR3 is 15 residues. This chain's CDR3 is CASSLVGLANNEQFF. CDR3 sequence (DNA): TGTGCCAGCAGCTTGGTGGGACTAGCGAACAATGAGCAGTTCTTC.

This clone was counted once. This sequence joins TRBV11-3 and TRBJ2-5; D might be TRBD2 (5 bases). Looked up from germline, CDR1 is SGHNT and CDR2 is YENEEA. The V gene lost 6 bases and the J gene lost 2 bases, with 10 bases spanning the gap. The CDR3 spans 13 residues. CDR3 protein: CASSVGLQETQYF. Here the CDR3 DNA reads TGTGCCAGCAGTGTCGGACTTCAAGAGACCCAGTACTTC. Full variable domain (outside the CDR3, taken from reference TRBV11-3 and TRBJ2-5): EAGVVQSPRYKIIEKKQPVAFWCNPISGHNTLYWYLQNLGQGPELLIRYENEEAVDDSQLPKDRFSAERLKGVDSTLKIQPAELGDSAVYLCASSVGLQETQYFGPGTRLLVL.